This TCR beta chain appears in the sequencing data of a study of cytomegalovirus exposure and HLA in healthy donors. Clones were sequenced by immunoSEQ multiplex PCR, and TCRdb holds only the in-frame ones, with some missing. The sample consists of about 170,000 clones, around 87% of them appearing once. Among the approximately 130 subjects of the validation cohort, separate from the roughly 600-subject first cohort, were the donors. V lost 1 base to trimming and J lost 14 bases; unmatched junction nucleotides: 6. Germline V gives CDR1 SNHLY, CDR2 FYNNEI. CDR3 length: 13 residues. The clonotype was recovered from a woman younger than 45 in good health and CMV-seronegative. This chain connects TRBV2 to TRBJ2-1, with 9 bases that match TRBD2. The sequencing input was PBMCs. Here the CDR3 DNA reads TGTGCCAGCAGTGAAGGTCCGGGACTAGCTGAGTTCTTC. Its translation is CASSEGPGLAEFF.